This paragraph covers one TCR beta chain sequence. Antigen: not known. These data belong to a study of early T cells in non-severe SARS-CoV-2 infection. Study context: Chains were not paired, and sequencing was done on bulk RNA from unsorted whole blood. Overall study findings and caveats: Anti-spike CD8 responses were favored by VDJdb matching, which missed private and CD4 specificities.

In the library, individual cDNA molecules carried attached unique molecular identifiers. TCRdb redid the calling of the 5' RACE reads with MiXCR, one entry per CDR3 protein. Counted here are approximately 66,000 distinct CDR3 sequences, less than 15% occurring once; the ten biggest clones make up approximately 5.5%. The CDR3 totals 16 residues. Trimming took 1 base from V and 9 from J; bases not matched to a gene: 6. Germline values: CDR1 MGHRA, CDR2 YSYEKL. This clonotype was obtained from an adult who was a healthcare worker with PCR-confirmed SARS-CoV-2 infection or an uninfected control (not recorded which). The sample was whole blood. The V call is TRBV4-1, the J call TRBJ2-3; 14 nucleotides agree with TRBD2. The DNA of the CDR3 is TGCGCCAGCAGCCAAGTCCCGGGACTAGCGGGAGTCACGCAGTATTTT. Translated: CASSQVPGLAGVTQYF.